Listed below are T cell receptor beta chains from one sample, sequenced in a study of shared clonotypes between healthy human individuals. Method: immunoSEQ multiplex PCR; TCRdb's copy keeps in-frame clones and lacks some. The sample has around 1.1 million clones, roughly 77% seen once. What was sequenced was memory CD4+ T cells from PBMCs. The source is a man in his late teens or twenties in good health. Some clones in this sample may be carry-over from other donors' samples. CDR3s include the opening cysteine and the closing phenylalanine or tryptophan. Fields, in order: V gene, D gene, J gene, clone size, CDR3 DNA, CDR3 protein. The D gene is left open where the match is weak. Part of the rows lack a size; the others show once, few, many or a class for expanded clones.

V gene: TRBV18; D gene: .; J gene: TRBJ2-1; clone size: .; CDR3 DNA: TGTGCCAGCTCACCCGACACCAATGAGCAGTTCTTC; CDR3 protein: CASSPDTNEQFF
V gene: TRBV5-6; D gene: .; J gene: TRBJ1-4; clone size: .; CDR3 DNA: TGTGCCAGCTCCTTTTTCCGCGGGGAGACCCTCGAATTT; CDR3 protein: CASSFFRGETLEF
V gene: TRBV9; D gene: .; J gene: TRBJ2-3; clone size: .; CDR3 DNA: TGTGCCAGCAGCGTAGTTGGGATAGATACGCAGTATTTT; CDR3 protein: CASSVVGIDTQYF
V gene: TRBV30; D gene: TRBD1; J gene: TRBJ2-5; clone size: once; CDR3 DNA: TGTGCCTGGAGGCCAGGGGGCGAGACCCAGTACTTC; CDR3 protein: CAWRPGGETQYF
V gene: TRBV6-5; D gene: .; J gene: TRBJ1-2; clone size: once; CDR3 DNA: TGTGCCAGCAGCCTTCGAACAGGGAGTATCTATGGCTACACCTTC; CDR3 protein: CASSLRTGSIYGYTF
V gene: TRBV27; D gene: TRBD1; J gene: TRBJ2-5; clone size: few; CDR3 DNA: TGTGCCAGCAGTTTATCGGGGTGGGACAGGGTTGAGACCCAGTACTTC; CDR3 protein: CASSLSGWDRVETQYF
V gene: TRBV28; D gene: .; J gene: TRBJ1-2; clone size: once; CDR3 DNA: TGTGCCAGCAGTTTCGGGGCAGGCTATGGCTACACCTTC; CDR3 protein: CASSFGAGYGYTF
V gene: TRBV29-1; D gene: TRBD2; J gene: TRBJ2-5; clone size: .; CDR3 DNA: TGCAGCGTTGAATCGGGAGGGGGAGAGACCCAGTACTTC; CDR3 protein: CSVESGGGETQYF
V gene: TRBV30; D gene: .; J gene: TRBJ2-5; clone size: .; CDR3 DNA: TGTGCCTGGAGTGTGGGGGGTGGAGAGACCCAGTACTTC; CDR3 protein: CAWSVGGGETQYF
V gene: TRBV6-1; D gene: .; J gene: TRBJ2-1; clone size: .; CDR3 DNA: TGTGCCAGCAGTGAACGTTCGAGCGCCCGGTTCAATGAGCAGTTCTTC; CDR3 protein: CASSERSSARFNEQFF
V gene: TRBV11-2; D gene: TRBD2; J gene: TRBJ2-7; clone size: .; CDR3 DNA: TGTGCCAGCAGCTTGGAATTAGCGGGAGCACCCGAGCAGTACTTC; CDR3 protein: CASSLELAGAPEQYF
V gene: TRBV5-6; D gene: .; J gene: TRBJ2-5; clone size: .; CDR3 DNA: TGTGCCAGCAGGTACGGGACTCTGGAGACCCAGTACTTC; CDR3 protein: CASRYGTLETQYF
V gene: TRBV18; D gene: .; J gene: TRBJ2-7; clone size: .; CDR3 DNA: TGTGCCAGCTCACCGAACTTAGTCCTAACCTACGAGCAGTACTTC; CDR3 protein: CASSPNLVLTYEQYF
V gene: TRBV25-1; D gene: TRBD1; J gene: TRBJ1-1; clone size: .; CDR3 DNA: TGTGCCAGCAGTGCCGACAGGGGGCGAACTGAAGCTTTCTTT; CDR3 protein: CASSADRGRTEAFF
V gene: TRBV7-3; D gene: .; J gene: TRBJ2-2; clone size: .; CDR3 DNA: TGTGCCAGCAGGGACGGACAATCGAACACCGGGGAGCTGTTTTTT; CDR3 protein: CASRDGQSNTGELFF
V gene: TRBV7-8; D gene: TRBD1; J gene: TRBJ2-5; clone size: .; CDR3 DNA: TGTGCCAGCAGCTTAGCGCTCCGGGACAGGAGTGGGGAGACCCAGTACTTC; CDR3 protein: CASSLALRDRSGETQYF
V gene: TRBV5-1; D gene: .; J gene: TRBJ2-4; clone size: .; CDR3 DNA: TGCGCCAGCAGCTTGACAGGGACAAACATTCAGTACTTC; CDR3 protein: CASSLTGTNIQYF
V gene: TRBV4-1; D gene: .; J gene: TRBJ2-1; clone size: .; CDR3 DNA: TGCGCCAGCAGCCAGGACAGGGGGCGCGGGACTAGCGGATCCTACAATGAGCAGTTCTTC; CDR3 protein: CASSQDRGRGTSGSYNEQFF
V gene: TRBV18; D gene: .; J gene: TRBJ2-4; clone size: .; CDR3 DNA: TGTGCCAGCTCACCACCCGAAGGGCTGGTAGCAAACATTCAGTACTTC; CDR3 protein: CASSPPEGLVANIQYF
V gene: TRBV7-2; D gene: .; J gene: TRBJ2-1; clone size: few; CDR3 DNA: TGTGCCAGCAGCTTAGGGCTAAACAATGAGCAGTTCTTC; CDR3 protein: CASSLGLNNEQFF
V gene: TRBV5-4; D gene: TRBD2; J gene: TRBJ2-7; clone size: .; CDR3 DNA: TGTGCCAGCACCAGCAGGCTAGCGGGCTACGAGCAGTACTTC; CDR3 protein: CASTSRLAGYEQYF
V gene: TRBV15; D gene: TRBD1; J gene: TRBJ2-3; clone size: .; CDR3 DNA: TGTGCCACCAGCGCACAGGGGCAGGGGGTAGCAGATACGCAGTATTTT; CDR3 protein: CATSAQGQGVADTQYF
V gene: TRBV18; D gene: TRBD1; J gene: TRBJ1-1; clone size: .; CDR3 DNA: TGTGCCAGCTCACCAGGGACAGGGGGCACAAACACTGAAGCTTTCTTT; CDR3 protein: CASSPGTGGTNTEAFF
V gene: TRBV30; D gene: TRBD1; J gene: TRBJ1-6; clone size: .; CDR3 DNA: TGTGCCTGCCACCGGGACAGAAATTCACCCCTCCACTTT; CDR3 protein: CACHRDRNSPLHF
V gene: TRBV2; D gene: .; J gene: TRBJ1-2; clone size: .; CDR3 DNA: TGTGCCAGCAGTGAATCGCGACTAACTGGCTACACCTTC; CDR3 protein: CASSESRLTGYTF
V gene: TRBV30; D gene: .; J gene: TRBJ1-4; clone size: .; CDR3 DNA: TGTGCCTGGGCAGTTGCAACTAATGAAAAACTGTTTTTT; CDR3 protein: CAWAVATNEKLFF
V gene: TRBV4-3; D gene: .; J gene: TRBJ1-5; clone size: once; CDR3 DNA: TGCGCCAGCAGCCAAGAGAGGCACCAGCCCCAGCATTTT; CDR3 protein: CASSQERHQPQHF
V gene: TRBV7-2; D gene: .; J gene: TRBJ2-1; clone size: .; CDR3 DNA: TGTGCCAGCAGCTTAGTAGGCTACAATGAGCAGTTCTTC; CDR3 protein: CASSLVGYNEQFF
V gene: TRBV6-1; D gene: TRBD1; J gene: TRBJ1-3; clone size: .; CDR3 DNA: TGTGCCACCGGGACAGGAGGAAACACCATATATTTT; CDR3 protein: CATGTGGNTIYF
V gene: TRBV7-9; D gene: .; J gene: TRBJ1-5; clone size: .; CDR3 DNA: TGTGCCAGCAGCACGGGGGGGTGGGATAGCAATCAGCCCCAGCATTTT; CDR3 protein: CASSTGGWDSNQPQHF
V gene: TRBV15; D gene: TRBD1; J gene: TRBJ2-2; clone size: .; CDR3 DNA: TGTGCCACCAGCACGGACAGGGGGGACACCGGGGAGCTGTTTTTT; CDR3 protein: CATSTDRGDTGELFF
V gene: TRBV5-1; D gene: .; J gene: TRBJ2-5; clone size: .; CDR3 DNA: TGCGCCAGCAGCTTCGGGTCGGAGACCCAGTACTTC; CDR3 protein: CASSFGSETQYF
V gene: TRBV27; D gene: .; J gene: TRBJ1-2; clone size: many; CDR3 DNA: TGTGCCAGCAGTTTATCGGGCAGGAACTATGGCTACACCTTC; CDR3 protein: CASSLSGRNYGYTF
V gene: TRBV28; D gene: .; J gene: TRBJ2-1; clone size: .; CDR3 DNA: TGTGCCAGCAGCCTCCGGTATGAGCAGTTCTTC; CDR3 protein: CASSLRYEQFF
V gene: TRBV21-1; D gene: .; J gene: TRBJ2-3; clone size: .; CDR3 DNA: TGTGCCAGCAGAAGCGCAGATACGCAGTATTTT; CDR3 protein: CASRSADTQYF
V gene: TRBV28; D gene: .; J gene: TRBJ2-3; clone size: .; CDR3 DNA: TGTGCCAGCAGAGTACAGGGCACAGATACGCAGTATTTT; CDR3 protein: CASRVQGTDTQYF
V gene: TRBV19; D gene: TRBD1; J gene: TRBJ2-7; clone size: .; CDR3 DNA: TGTGCCAGTAGTATCGGACAGGGAGCCTACGAGCAGTACTTC; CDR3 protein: CASSIGQGAYEQYF
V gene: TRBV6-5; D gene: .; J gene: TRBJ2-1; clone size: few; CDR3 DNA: TGTGCCAGCAGTCTCAGGGGCAATGAGCAGTTCTTC; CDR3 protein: CASSLRGNEQFF
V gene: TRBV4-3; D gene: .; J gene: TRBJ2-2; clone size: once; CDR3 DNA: TGCGCCAGCAGTCACAGGGTTGCCACCGGGGAGCTGTTTTTT; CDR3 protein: CASSHRVATGELFF
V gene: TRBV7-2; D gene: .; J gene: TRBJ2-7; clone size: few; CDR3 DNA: TGTGCCAGCAGCTTAGGGACCACCTACGAGCAGTACTTC; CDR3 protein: CASSLGTTYEQYF
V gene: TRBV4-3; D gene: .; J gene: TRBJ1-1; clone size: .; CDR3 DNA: TGCGCCAGCAGCCAAGATAGGAACACTGAAGCTTTCTTT; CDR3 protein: CASSQDRNTEAFF
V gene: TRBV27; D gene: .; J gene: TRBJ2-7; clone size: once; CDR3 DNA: TGTGCCAGCAGTACCATTGGCGAGCAGTACTTC; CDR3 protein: CASSTIGEQYF
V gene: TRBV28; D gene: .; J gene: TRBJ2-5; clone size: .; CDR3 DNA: TGTGCCAGCAGTCAAGCTGGACGGGCGGGGGAGACCCAGTACTTC; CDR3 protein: CASSQAGRAGETQYF
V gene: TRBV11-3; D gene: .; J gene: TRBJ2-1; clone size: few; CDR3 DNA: TGTGCCAGCAGCTTAGATGGGGCAGGGATCTACAATGAGCAGTTCTTC; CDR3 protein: CASSLDGAGIYNEQFF
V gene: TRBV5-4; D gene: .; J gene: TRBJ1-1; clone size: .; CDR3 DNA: TGTGCCAGCAGCCCCGCACAAGGAACCACTGAAGCTTTCTTT; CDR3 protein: CASSPAQGTTEAFF
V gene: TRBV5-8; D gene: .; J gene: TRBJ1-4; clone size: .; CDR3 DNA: TGTGCCAGCAGCGGAGACAGGTTCAATGAAAGACTGTTTTTT; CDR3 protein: CASSGDRFNERLFF
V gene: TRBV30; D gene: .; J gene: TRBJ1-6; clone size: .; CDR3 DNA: TGTGCCTGGAGTGAGGCCCTTGGAGCCCTCCACTTT; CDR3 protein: CAWSEALGALHF
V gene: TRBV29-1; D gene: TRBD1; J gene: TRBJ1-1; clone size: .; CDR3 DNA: TGCAGCGTTGCCGGACAGGGGAACACTGAAGCTTTCTTT; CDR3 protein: CSVAGQGNTEAFF
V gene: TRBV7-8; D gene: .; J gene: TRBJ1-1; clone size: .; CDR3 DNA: TGTGCCAGCAGCTTAGTCAGGGGGAACACTGAAGCTTTCTTT; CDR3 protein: CASSLVRGNTEAFF
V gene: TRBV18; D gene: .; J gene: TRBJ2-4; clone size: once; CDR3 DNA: TGTGCCAGCTCCCCACCTAGCGCCAAAAACATTCAGTACTTC; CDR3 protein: CASSPPSAKNIQYF
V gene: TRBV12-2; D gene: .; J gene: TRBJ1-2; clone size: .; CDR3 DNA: TGTGCAAGTCGCTCAGGACCCAGGCACACCTTC; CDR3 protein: CASRSGPRHTF
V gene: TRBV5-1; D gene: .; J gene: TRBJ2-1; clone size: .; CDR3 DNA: TGCGCCAGCAGCTTAGACAGCTACAATGAGCAGTTCTTC; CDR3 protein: CASSLDSYNEQFF
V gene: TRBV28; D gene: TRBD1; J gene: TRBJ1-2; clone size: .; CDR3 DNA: TGTGCCAGCAGGCCGACAGGGGGCGCGTATCATAATGGCTACACCTTC; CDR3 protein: CASRPTGGAYHNGYTF
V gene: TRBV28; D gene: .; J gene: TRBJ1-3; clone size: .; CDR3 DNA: TGTGCCAGCAGCCGGGGGGGCTTAAATGGAAACACCATATATTTT; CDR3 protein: CASSRGGLNGNTIYF
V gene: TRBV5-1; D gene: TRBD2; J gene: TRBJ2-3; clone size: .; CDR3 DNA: TGCGCCAGCAGCTTGGGACTAGCGGGTGCTAGCACAGATACGCAGTATTTT; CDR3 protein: CASSLGLAGASTDTQYF
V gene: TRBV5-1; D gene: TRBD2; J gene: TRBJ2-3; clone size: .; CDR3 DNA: TGCGCCAGCAGCTTTGACGGGAGGACCACAGATACGCAGTATTTT; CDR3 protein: CASSFDGRTTDTQYF
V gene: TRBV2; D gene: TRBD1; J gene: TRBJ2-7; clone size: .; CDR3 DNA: TGTGCCAGCAGAGACAGGGGTGCGTCCTACGAGCAGTACTTC; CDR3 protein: CASRDRGASYEQYF
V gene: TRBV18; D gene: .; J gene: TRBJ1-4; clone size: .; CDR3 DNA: TGTGCCAGCTCACTCTCGGGAATCGGTGAAAAACTGTTTTTT; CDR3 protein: CASSLSGIGEKLFF
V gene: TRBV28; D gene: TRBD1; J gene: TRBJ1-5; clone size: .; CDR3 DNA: TGTGCCAGCAGCCTAACCAGGGGGCGAAGCAATCAGCCCCAGCATTTT; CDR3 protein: CASSLTRGRSNQPQHF
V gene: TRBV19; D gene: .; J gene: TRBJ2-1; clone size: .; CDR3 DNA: TGTGCCAGTAGTATCATACCGGGACTCCCGACGGATGAGCAGTTCTTC; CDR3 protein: CASSIIPGLPTDEQFF